The clone carrying this T cell receptor beta chain was seen ten or more times. This entry is derived from a study of blood T cells in healthy people across ages. Germline CDR1 is MDHEN and CDR2 is SYDVKM. There are 14 residues in the CDR3. V gave up 0 bases and J gave up 8 bases, with 10 bases separating them. Together with a sample-barcoded 5' primer, a J-beta primer mix was included in a second PCR lasting about 6 to 11 cycles. TCRdb reanalysed the 5' RACE reads using MiXCR and keeps one entry per CDR3 protein. The table has 1.5 million to 2 million distinct CDR3 sequences, approximately 32% seen once. Investigators took around 11 milliliters of peripheral blood from every donor.

The specimen sequenced was blood. The sequence derives from a woman aged 25 to 39 in good health. V is TRBV28 and J is TRBJ1-4; D may be TRBD1 (5 bases). CDR3 DNA: TGTGCCAGCAGTTTATGGCAGGGAGGCGAAAAACTGTTTTTT. Encoded protein: CASSLWQGGEKLFF.